This TCR beta chain was recorded in a study of cytomegalovirus exposure and HLA in healthy donors. Study-level information: Out of 150 million to 200 million T cells, an earlier analysis found around 110 million unique TCR beta sequences in total. Around 78 million unique TCRs, all from HLA-typed donors, were included in an early release of the data.

With regard to this clone: Its antigen remains unknown.

This CDR3 spans 14 amino acids. Trimming at V came to 7 bases and at J to 5 bases, leaving 7 bases not matched to a gene. CDR1 is LNHDA and CDR2 is SQIVND in the germline V gene (reference sequence). The PCR made use of 60 Vbeta and 13 Jbeta primers. TCRdb keeps only in-frame clones here, not all; method: immunoSEQ multiplex PCR. The repertoire has about 150,000 clones, roughly 84% of them found once; the top ten carry 5% to 7%. General study points: Among the most significant clusters, several appeared linked to common viral pathogens in a later analysis. HLA allele associations emerged for 15,000 to 20,000 TCR beta sequences in a later analysis, at 0.05 false discovery rate.

Sequencing was carried out using PBMCs. The TCR originated in a man aged 45-65 years in good health and CMV-seropositive. The chain uses TRBV19 and TRBJ2-5, with 10 bases identical to TRBD2. This chain's CDR3 is CASKKREGRETQYF. The CDR3 DNA sequence: TGTGCCAGTAAGAAGCGGGAGGGACGGGAGACCCAGTACTTC.